The 26 T cell receptor beta chains given below trace back to one sample, sequenced in a study of blood T cell repertoires in COVID-19. Profiled with immunoSEQ multiplex PCR; TCRdb holds only in-frame clones, not every one. The table records around 250,000 clones, around 83% of them present only once. The sample comprised peripheral blood. The receptors stem from a woman in her thirties or forties who had recovered from COVID-19.

This chain links TRBV3-1 (or the pseudogene TRBV3-2) with TRBJ1-3, with D unclear. CDR3 length equals 15 residues. Germline V gene lookup returns CDR1 LGHDT and CDR2 YNNKEL (reference sequence). V dropped 5 bases and J dropped 0 bases, with 11 bases sitting between them. The CDR3, as DNA: TGTGCCAGCAGCTACGCGGTGAGCTCTGGAAACACCATATATTTT. It encodes CASSYAVSSGNTIYF.

This clone came up a few times. Other DNA sequences within the sample encode an identical CDR3. CDR3 sequence: CASSLTVSYEQYF. The CDR3, as DNA: TGTGCCAGCAGTTTGACAGTCTCCTACGAGCAGTACTTC. The gene calls are TRBV6-5 and TRBJ2-7; tentative D call: TRBD1 (5 bases). CDR1 and CDR2 from the germline V gene are MNHEY and SVGAGI. V lost 4 bases to trimming and J lost 0 bases, with 7 bases between them. CDR3 size: 13 residues.

This chain joins TRBV19 and TRBJ1-5; 10 nucleotides agree with TRBD1. The CDR3 is 13 amino acids. The germline V gene encodes CDR1 LNHDA and CDR2 SQIVND (reference sequence). The V and J ends lost 11 bases and 3 bases, in that order; junction bases with no gene match: 4. CDR3 residues: CAAGQGLNQPQHF. For the CDR3, the DNA is TGTGCCGCGGGACAGGGGCTCAATCAGCCCCAGCATTTT.

This chain connects TRBV11-1 to TRBJ2-7, with unresolved D. The CDR3 has 15 amino acids. The V gene lost 5 bases and the J gene lost 0 bases, with 14 bases spanning the gap. In germline, CDR1 is SGHAT, CDR2 FQDESV (reference sequence). The CDR3, as DNA: TGTGCCAGCAGCCCCATAAGCCATAGCTCCTACGAGCAGTACTTC. Its protein is CASSPISHSSYEQYF.

The rearrangement joins TRBV19 to TRBJ1-5, with D possibly TRBD1 on 5 matching bases. Germline V gene data show CDR1 as LNHDA and CDR2 as SQIVND (reference sequence). V lost 7 bases, J lost 0 bases, and 16 bases lay in between. CDR3 size: 16 residues. CDR3 loop: CASTPRGGYSNQPQHF. The CDR3 DNA is TGTGCCAGTACCCCAAGGGGCGGATATAGCAATCAGCCCCAGCATTTT.

The chain links TRBV29-1 to TRBJ1-5; TRBD1 matches 8 bases. From germline, CDR1 is SQVTM and CDR2 ANQGSEA. The trim removed 6 bases at V and 0 bases at J, leaving 10 bases unmatched. This CDR3 region has 16 residues. The CDR3 DNA reads as TGCAGCGTCGCCACGGGACAGGCGGCTAGCAATCAGCCCCAGCATTTT. It codes for CSVATGQAASNQPQHF.

This rearrangement joins TRBV7-9 to TRBJ1-2; possible D gene TRBD1, 5 bases. CDR1 and CDR2 from the germline V gene are SEHNR and FQNEAQ (reference sequence). The CDR3 is 12 residues long. V lost 6 bases and J lost 2, with 7 bases in between. The CDR3 coding sequence is TGTGCCAGCAGTAGACAGAACTATGGCTACACCTTC. It encodes CASSRQNYGYTF.

The chain couples TRBV3-1 (or the pseudogene TRBV3-2) to TRBJ1-4; weak D call: TRBD1 (5 bases). V lost 3 bases and J lost 4, with 9 bases in between. The CDR3 covers 14 residues. Germline-derived CDR1 and CDR2 are LGHDT and YNNKEL (reference sequence). CDR3 in amino acids: CASSHKGYNEKLFF. In DNA form, the CDR3 reads TGTGCCAGCAGCCACAAGGGGTATAATGAAAAACTGTTTTTT.

V and J are TRBV19 and TRBJ2-7; weak D call: TRBD1 (7 bases). V lost 3 bases and J 3 bases, leaving 18 bases between the germline ends. The CDR3 consists of 16 residues. The germline CDR1 and CDR2 sequences are LNHDA and SQIVND (reference sequence). This CDR3 is CASSMISGGGSYEQYF. In DNA form, the CDR3 reads TGTGCCAGTAGTATGATCTCCGGAGGGGGCAGCTACGAGCAGTACTTC.

The chain has TRBV12-3 or TRBV12-4 and TRBJ2-1, with unresolved D. With 8 bases removed from V and 3 bases from J, the gap between germline ends came to 8 bases. This CDR3 is built from 12 residues. The CDR3 coding sequence is TGTGCCAGCGGGCAGTTCTACAATGAGCAGTTCTTC. It yields the protein CASGQFYNEQFF.

A note on this clone: Other DNA sequences in the same sample also yield this CDR3. This sequence joins TRBV6-1 and TRBJ2-7; tentatively, D is TRBD1 (6 bases). V lost 3 bases and J 1 base, leaving 10 bases between the germline ends. The CDR3 has 14 residues. Germline V gene sequence: CDR1 MNHNS, CDR2 SASEGT. Here the CDR3 DNA reads TGTGCCAGCAGTGAGGCGGACAGTTCCTACGAGCAGTACTTC. It is translated as CASSEADSSYEQYF.

This rearrangement joins TRBV19 to TRBJ1-6; D is possibly TRBD1 (5 bases). There are 13 residues in the CDR3. Trimming took 7 bases from V and 7 from J, leaving 11 bases between them. The germline CDR1 and CDR2 sequences are LNHDA and SQIVND (reference sequence). The CDR3 is CASNDRANSPLHF. DNA of the CDR3: TGTGCCAGTAATGACAGAGCAAATTCACCCCTCCACTTT.

This clone has just a few counts. The genes are TRBV28 and TRBJ1-6, with 9 bases fitting TRBD1. This CDR3 is 16 amino acids long. V gave up 5 bases and J gave up 6 bases; unmatched junction bases: 8. The V gene's germline CDR1 is MDHEN and CDR2 SYDVKM. CDR3: CASSQTGTGRNSPLHF. The CDR3 DNA is TGTGCCAGCAGTCAGACCGGGACAGGGCGTAATTCACCCCTCCACTTT.

This clone was observed at least ten times. This rearrangement joins TRBV2 to TRBJ2-5; D unresolved. The germline V gene has CDR1 SNHLY and CDR2 FYNNEI. The CDR3 runs 14 residues. V was clipped by 2 bases and J by 4 bases, with 11 bases between them. This CDR3 is CASSETFVAETQYF. CDR3 DNA sequence: TGTGCCAGCAGTGAAACCTTTGTGGCAGAGACCCAGTACTTC.

The DNA for the CDR3 is TGCGCCAGCAGCCAAAATGGACTAGCGGGGGGAGAGACCCAGTACTTC. Translated, it gives CASSQNGLAGGETQYF. The chain links TRBV4-1 to TRBJ2-5; the match to TRBD2 covers 14 bases. J gave up 4 bases and V 2 bases, and 3 bases lay outside the gene matches. Looked up from germline, CDR1 is MGHRA and CDR2 is YSYEKL. There are 16 residues in the CDR3.

V and J are TRBV9 and TRBJ1-2; 9 nucleotides agree with TRBD1. This CDR3 spans 12 amino acids. Per germline, CDR1 SGDLS and CDR2 YYNGEE. The V and J ends lost 9 bases and 6 bases, in that order; junction bases with no gene match: 6. The chain's CDR3 is CAKITGGDGYTF. Here the CDR3 DNA reads TGTGCCAAAATTACAGGGGGCGATGGCTACACCTTC.

The chain uses TRBV28 and TRBJ2-1, with D tentatively TRBD1 (6 bases). There are 15 residues in the CDR3. Germline CDR1 and CDR2: MDHEN and SYDVKM. V was pared by 1 base and J by 3 bases, with 10 bases between. DNA for the CDR3: TGTGCCAGCAGTTTATTAGGGGGACACTACAATGAGCAGTTCTTC. Protein sequence: CASSLLGGHYNEQFF.

The chain has TRBV11-3 and TRBJ2-3; 7 bases map to TRBD2. J was trimmed by 4 bases and V by 4 bases; bases with no gene match: 5. There are 14 residues in the CDR3. Germline lookup yields CDR1 SGHNT and CDR2 YENEEA. CDR3 sequence reads: CASSSGLVPDTQYF. DNA for the CDR3: TGTGCCAGCAGCTCCGGACTAGTCCCAGATACGCAGTATTTT.

This chain joins TRBV19 and TRBJ1-5; TRBD1 might be the D (6 bases). The CDR3 length is 15 residues. The V and J ends lost 3 bases and 0 bases respectively, with 9 bases between them. Germline CDR1 reads LNHDA; CDR2 reads SQIVND (reference sequence). CDR3 in amino acids: CASSIRTDSNQPQHF. DNA of the CDR3: TGTGCCAGTAGTATTCGGACAGATAGCAATCAGCCCCAGCATTTT.

The rearrangement joins TRBV9 to TRBJ1-6; TRBD1 agrees at 7 bases. The CDR3 sequence is 15 residues long. Germline values: CDR1 SGDLS, CDR2 YYNGEE. Trimming cost V 3 bases and J 7 bases; bases outside gene matches: 7. CDR3 in amino acids: CASSAGQARNSPLHF. The CDR3 coding sequence is TGTGCCAGCAGCGCCGGACAGGCGCGGAATTCACCCCTCCACTTT.

This clone came up a few times. The chain joins TRBV21-1 to TRBJ1-1; the table's TRBD1 call for D was not verified on the DNA. TRBV21-1 constitutes a pseudogene. This CDR3 contains 13 residues. CDR3 protein: CASSTRMNTEAFF. In DNA form, the CDR3 reads TGTGCCAGCAGCACCAGGATGAACACTGAAGCTTTCTTT.

V gene TRBV11-1 combines with J gene TRBJ2-4, with 8 bases fitting TRBD1. Per the germline V gene, CDR1 is SGHAT and CDR2 is FQDESV (reference sequence). The J segment lost 6 bases and the V segment lost 1 base, leaving 5 bases of the junction unmatched. This CDR3 has 15 residues. The CDR3 protein is CASSLVRGQGNIQYF. The CDR3 coding sequence is TGTGCCAGCAGCTTAGTGCGCGGACAGGGAAACATTCAGTACTTC. Full variable domain (missing parts from reference TRBV11-1 and TRBJ2-4): EAEVAQSPRYKITEKSQAVAFWCDPISGHATLYWYRQILGQGPELLVQFQDESVVDDSQLPKDRFSAERLKGVDSTLKIQPAELGDSAMYLCASSLVRGQGNIQYFGAGTRLSVL.

About this clone itself: Different DNA sequences within this sample yield the same CDR3. The rearrangement links TRBV7-2 to TRBJ1-2; 8 bases match TRBD1. Germline trimming cut 3 bases from V and 3 bases from J; bases unmatched to any gene: 0. Germline CDR1 is SGHTA and CDR2 is FQGNSA. This CDR3 region has 13 residues. CDR3 DNA sequence: TGTGCCAGCAGCTTGGACAGGGACTATGGCTACACCTTC. Translated, it gives CASSLDRDYGYTF.

This chain links TRBV5-1 with TRBJ1-1; 8 nucleotides agree with TRBD1. This CDR3 has 16 amino acids. J lost 0 bases, V lost 0 bases, and 4 bases had no gene match. Germline lookup yields CDR1 SGHRS and CDR2 YFSETQ. The CDR3 protein is CASSLVAGGLNTEAFF. The CDR3 nucleotides are TGCGCCAGCAGCTTGGTGGCAGGGGGCCTGAACACTGAAGCTTTCTTT.

CDR3 sequence (DNA): TGTGCCAGCAGCGTGGGGGGACAGTCGCACACTGAAGCTTTCTTT. This gives the protein CASSVGGQSHTEAFF. The chain combines TRBV9 with TRBJ1-1; TRBD1 agrees at 7 bases. Trimming took 2 bases from V and 3 from J; bases not matched to a gene: 7. The CDR3 runs to 15 residues. Germline CDR1 reads SGDLS; CDR2 reads YYNGEE. Drawing the rest from reference TRBV9 and TRBJ1-1, the complete variable domain is DSGVTQTPKHLITATGQRVTLRCSPRSGDLSVYWYQQSLDQGLQFLIQYYNGEERAKGNILERFSAQQFPDLHSELNLSSLELGDSALYFCASSVGGQSHTEAFFGQGTRLTVV.

The sample holds a few counts of this clone. The chain joins TRBV28 to TRBJ1-2; no firm D call. Trimming removed 2 bases from V and 4 bases from J, with 17 bases in between. The CDR3 length is 16 residues. Germline V CDR1 and CDR2: MDHEN, SYDVKM. The DNA for the CDR3 is TGTGCCAGCAGTTTAAGTCTCTCGAGAGCCTCCTATGGCTACACCTTC. Translated, it gives CASSLSLSRASYGYTF.